The T cell receptor (beta chain) under discussion was sequenced for a study of response to subunit inactivated influenza vaccine. This clonotype has only a few counts. A single record per CDR3 protein comes from TCRdb applying MiXCR to the RT-PCR reads. The table lists about 540,000 distinct CDR3 sequences, roughly 23% of them singletons, with around 2.8% in the top ten. From germline, CDR1 is WSHSY and CDR2 SAAADI. With 6 bases clipped from V and 0 bases from J, the junction kept 10 bases outside the gene matches. This CDR3 region has 19 residues. The data also belong to a second study, concerning T cells expressing NK-cell markers. That source reports: Libraries used 5'RACE template switching adding universal primer site and UMIs.

This sample comprised CD4+ T cells sorted from PBMCs, obtained roughly 12 days after vaccination. This receptor was obtained from a man in his fifties or sixties who received an inactivated influenza vaccine. This chain uses TRBV10-2 with TRBJ2-3, with TRBD2 matching 15 bases. In DNA form, the CDR3 reads TGCGCCAGCAGCGGTGGGACTAGCGGGGGGCCATCTAGCACAGATACGCAGTATTTT. Translation: CASSGGTSGGPSSTDTQYF.